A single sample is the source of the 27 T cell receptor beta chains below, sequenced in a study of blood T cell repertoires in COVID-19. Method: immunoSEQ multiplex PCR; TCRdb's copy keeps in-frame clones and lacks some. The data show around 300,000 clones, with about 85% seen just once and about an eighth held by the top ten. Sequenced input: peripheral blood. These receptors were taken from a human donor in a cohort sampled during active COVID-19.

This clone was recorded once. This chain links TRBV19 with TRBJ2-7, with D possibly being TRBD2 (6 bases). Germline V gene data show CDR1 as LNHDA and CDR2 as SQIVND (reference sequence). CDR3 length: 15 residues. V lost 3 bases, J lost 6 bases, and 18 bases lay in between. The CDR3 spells CASSMGGARVREQYF. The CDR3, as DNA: TGTGCCAGTAGTATGGGCGGGGCCCGGGTGCGCGAGCAGTACTTC.

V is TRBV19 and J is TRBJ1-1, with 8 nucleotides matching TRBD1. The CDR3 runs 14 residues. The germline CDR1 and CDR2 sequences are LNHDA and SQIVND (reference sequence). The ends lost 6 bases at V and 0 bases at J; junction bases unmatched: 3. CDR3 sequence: CASRRQGMNTEAFF. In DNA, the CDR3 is TGTGCCAGTAGGAGACAGGGGATGAACACTGAAGCTTTCTTT.

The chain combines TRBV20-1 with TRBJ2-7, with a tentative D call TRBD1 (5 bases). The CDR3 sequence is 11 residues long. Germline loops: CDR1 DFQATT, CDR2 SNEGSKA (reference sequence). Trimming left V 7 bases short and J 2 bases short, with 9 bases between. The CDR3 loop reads CSVQGPYEQYF. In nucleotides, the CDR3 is TGCAGTGTCCAGGGTCCCTACGAGCAGTACTTC.

CDR3 amino acids: CASSVSVGRYNEQFF. CDR3 DNA: TGTGCCAGCAGCGTCTCGGTGGGGCGCTACAATGAGCAGTTCTTC. The chain employs TRBV9 and TRBJ2-1; tentative D call: TRBD1 (5 bases). Germline V lookup: CDR1 SGDLS, CDR2 YYNGEE. V lost 2 bases, J lost 3 bases, and 12 bases lay in between. The CDR3 is 15 amino acids.

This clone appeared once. The CDR3 sequence: CASTQPRAGGAGELFF. In DNA, the CDR3 is TGTGCCAGTACCCAACCCCGGGCAGGGGGAGCCGGGGAGCTGTTTTTT. The gene calls are TRBV19 and TRBJ2-2; 7 bases fit TRBD1. Per the germline V gene, CDR1 is LNHDA and CDR2 is SQIVND (reference sequence). V was clipped by 7 bases and J by 6 bases; unmatched bases: 14. The CDR3 is 16 amino acids. The whole variable domain, filled in from reference TRBV19 and TRBJ2-2, reads DGGITQSPKYLFRKEGQNVTLSCEQNLNHDAMYWYRQDPGQGLRLIYYSQIVNDFQKGDIAEGYSVSREKKESFPLTVTSAQKNPTAFYLCASTQPRAGGAGELFFGEGSRLTVL.

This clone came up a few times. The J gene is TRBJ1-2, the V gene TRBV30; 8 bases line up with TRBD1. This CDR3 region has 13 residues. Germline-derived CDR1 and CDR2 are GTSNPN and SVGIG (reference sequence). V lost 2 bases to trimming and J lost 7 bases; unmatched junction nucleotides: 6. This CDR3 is CAWSPGTGGGYTF. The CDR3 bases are TGTGCCTGGAGTCCCGGGACAGGAGGTGGCTACACCTTC.

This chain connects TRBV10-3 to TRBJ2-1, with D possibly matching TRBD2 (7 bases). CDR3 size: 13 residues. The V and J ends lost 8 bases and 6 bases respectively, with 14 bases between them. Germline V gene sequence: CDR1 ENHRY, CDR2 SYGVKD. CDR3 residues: CAIQGTNSNEQFF. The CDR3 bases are TGTGCCATCCAGGGGACTAACTCCAATGAGCAGTTCTTC.

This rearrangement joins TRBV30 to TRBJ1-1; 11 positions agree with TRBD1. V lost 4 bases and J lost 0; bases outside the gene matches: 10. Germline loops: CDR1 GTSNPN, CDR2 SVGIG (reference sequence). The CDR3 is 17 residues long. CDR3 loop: CAWTRDRGGDVNTEAFF. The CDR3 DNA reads TGTGCCTGGACCCGGGACAGGGGGGGGGACGTGAACACTGAAGCTTTCTTT.

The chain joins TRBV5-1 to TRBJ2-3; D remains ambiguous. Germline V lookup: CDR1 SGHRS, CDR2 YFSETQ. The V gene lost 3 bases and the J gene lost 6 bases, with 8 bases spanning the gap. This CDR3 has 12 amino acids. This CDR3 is CASSSYEDTQYF. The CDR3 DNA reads TGCGCCAGCAGCTCGTACGAGGATACGCAGTATTTT.

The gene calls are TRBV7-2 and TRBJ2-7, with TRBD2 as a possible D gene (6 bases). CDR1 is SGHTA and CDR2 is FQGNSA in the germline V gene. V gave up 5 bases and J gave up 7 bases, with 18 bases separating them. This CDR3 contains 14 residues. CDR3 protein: CASSPLMGLGEQYF. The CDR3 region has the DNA TGTGCCAGCAGCCCCCTGATGGGACTGGGGGAGCAGTACTTC.

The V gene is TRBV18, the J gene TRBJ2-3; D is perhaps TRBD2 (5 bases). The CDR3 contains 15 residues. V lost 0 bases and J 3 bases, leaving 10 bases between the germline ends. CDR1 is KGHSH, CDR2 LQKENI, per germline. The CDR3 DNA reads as TGTGCCAGCTCACCACCGCAGCGGACGACAGATACGCAGTATTTT. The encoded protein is CASSPPQRTTDTQYF.

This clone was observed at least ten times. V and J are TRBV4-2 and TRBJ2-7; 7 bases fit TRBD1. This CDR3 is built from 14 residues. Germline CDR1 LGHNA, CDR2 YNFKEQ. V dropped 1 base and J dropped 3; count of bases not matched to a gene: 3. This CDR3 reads CASSQAGTDYEQYF. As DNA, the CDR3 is TGTGCCAGCAGCCAAGCCGGGACAGACTACGAGCAGTACTTC.

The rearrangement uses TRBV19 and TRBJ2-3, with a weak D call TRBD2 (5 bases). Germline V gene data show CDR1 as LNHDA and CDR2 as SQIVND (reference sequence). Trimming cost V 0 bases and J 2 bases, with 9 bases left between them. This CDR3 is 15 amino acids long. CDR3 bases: TGTGCCAGTAGTATAGATCCGGGGTACACAGATACGCAGTATTTT. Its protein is CASSIDPGYTDTQYF.

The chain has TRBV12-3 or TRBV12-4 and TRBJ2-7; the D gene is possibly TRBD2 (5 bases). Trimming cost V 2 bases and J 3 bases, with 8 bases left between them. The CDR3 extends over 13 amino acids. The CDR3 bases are TGTGCCAGCAGTTTAAAGGGAGTCTACGAGCAGTACTTC. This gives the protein CASSLKGVYEQYF.

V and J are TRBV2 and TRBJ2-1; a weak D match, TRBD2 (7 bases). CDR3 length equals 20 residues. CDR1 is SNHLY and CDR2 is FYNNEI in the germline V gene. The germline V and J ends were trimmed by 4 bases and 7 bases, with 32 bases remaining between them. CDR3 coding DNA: TGTGCCAGCAGTGGTCGAGGACAGTGGAGGGCGGGAGCGTCTTGGAATGAGCAGTTCTTC. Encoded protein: CASSGRGQWRAGASWNEQFF.

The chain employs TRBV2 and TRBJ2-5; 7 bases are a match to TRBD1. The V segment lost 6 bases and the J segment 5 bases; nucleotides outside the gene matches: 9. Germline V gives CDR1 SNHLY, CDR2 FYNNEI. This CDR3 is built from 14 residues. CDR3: CASSALRQGETQYF. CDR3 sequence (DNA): TGTGCCAGCAGCGCCCTCCGACAGGGTGAGACCCAGTACTTC.

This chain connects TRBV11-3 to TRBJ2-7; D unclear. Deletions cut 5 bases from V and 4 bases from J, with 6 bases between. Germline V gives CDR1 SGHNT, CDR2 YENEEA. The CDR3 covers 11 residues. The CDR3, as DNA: TGTGCCAGCAGCGCCGGGTACGAGCAGTACTTC. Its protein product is CASSAGYEQYF.

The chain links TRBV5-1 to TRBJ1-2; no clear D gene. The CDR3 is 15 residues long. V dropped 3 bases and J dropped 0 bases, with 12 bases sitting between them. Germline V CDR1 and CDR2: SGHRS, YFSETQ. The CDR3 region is CASSSLPVANYGYTF. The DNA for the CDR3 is TGCGCCAGCAGCTCCCTGCCGGTCGCTAACTATGGCTACACCTTC.

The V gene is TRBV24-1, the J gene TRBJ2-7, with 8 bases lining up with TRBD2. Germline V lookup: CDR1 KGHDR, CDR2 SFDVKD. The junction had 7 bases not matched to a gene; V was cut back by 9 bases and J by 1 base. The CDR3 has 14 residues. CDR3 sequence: CATQRSSGSYEQYF. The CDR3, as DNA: TGTGCCACCCAACGCTCTAGCGGGTCCTACGAGCAGTACTTC.

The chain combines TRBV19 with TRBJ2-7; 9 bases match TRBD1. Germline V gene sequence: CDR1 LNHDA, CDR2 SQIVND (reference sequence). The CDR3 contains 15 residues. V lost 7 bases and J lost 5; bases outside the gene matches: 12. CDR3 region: CASTAGQGRSHEQYF. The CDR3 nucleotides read TGTGCCAGTACCGCCGGACAGGGGAGATCCCACGAGCAGTACTTC.

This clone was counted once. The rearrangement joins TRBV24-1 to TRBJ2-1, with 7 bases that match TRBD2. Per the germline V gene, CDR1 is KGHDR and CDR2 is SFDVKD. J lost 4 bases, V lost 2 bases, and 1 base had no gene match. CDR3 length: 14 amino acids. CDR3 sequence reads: CATSDWGGYNEQFF. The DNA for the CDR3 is TGTGCCACCAGTGATTGGGGGGGTTACAATGAGCAGTTCTTC.

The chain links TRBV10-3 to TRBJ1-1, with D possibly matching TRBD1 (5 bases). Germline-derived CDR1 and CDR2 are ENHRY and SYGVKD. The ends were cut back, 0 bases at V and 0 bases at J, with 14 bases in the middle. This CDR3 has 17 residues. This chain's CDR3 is CAISESGARQMNTEAFF. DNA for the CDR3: TGTGCCATCAGTGAGTCAGGAGCCAGACAGATGAACACTGAAGCTTTCTTT.

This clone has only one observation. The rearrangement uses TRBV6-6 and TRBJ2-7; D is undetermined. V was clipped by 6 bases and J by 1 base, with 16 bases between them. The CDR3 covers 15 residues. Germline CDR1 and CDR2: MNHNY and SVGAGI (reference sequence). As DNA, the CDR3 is TGTGCCAGCAGCCCACCGGAGATCTATTCCTACGAGCAGTACTTC. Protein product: CASSPPEIYSYEQYF.

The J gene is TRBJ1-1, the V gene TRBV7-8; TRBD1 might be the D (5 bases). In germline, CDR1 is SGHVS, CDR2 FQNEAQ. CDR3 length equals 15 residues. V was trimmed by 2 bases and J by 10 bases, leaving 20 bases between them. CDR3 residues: CASSLRARVGYGAFF. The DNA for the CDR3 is TGTGCCAGCAGCTTAAGGGCCAGGGTGGGGTACGGAGCTTTCTTT.

As DNA, the CDR3 is TGTGCCAGCTATAACGGACAGGGAAATAATTCACCCCTCCACTTT. Translated, it gives CASYNGQGNNSPLHF. The chain employs TRBV2 and TRBJ1-6, with TRBD1 matching over 8 bases. This CDR3 comprises 15 residues. CDR1 SNHLY and CDR2 FYNNEI come from the germline V gene. J was trimmed by 5 bases and V by 8 bases; bases with no gene match: 8.

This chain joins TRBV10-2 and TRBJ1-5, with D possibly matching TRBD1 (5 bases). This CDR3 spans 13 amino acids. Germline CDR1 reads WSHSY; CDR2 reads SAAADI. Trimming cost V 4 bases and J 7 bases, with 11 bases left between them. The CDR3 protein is CASSGGAIQPQHF. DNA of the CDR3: TGCGCCAGCAGTGGCGGGGCAATACAGCCCCAGCATTTT.

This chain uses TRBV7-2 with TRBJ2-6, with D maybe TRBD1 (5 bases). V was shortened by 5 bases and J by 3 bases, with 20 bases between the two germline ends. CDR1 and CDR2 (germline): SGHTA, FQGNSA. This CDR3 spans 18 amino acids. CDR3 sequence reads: CASSPTAIRGGGANVLTF. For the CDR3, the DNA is TGTGCCAGCAGCCCTACCGCGATTAGGGGTGGTGGGGCCAACGTCCTGACTTTC.